In its sample, the clone carrying this T cell receptor beta chain was seen many times. The sample belongs to a study of blood T cells in healthy people across ages. It was with a sample-barcoded 5' primer and a J-beta primer mix that a second PCR of about 6 to 12 cycles was run. TCRdb re-called the 5' RACE reads with MiXCR, one entry per CDR3 protein. There are about 800,000 distinct CDR3 sequences in the sample; about 25% occur only once, and around 3.6% lies in the top ten. These same records also appear under a second study, on T cells of mothers and their children. From that second work: In this cohort, donors were three healthy Caucasian mothers plus their six children. Some 3 million TCR beta reads per child versus over 9.5 million per mother.

The sequence came from a boy aged 5-17 years in good health. Sample: blood.

CDR3 amino acids: CASSSLSYNEQFF. CDR3 in DNA: TGTGCCAGCAGCTCCCTCAGCTACAATGAGCAGTTCTTC. J is TRBJ2-5 and V is TRBV7-9; no firm D call. The J call may not be correct, given that the DNA end is closer to TRBJ2-1. Germline CDR1 reads SEHNR; CDR2 reads FQNEAQ (reference sequence). The CDR3 extends over 13 amino acids.